Listed below are T cell receptor beta chains from one sample, sequenced in a study of Ad26.COV2.S vaccination and SARS-CoV-2 variants. Sequencing was performed with immunoSEQ multiplex PCR; in TCRdb, only in-frame clones are kept and a portion is missing. The sample contains under 550,000 clones, approximately 92% of which appear only once. Sample: peripheral blood, taken in a trial of Ad26.COV2.S vaccine versus placebo. The receptors stem from a person between 18 and 59 years old who received the Ad26.COV2.S COVID-19 vaccine or a placebo. CDR3s leave out the opening cysteine and the closing phenylalanine or tryptophan. Each record gives: V gene, J gene, CDR3 protein.

V: TRBV29-1
J: TRBJ2-7
CDR3: SVGSRGPYEQY

V: TRBV6-5
J: TRBJ1-1
CDR3: ASGLQGKTTEAF

V: TRBV19
J: TRBJ1-1
CDR3: ASSTEGPSGQWGTEAF

V: TRBV7-2
J: TRBJ1-4
CDR3: ASSLAPSGLTNEKLF

V: TRBV2
J: TRBJ1-1
CDR3: ASRVSRDRGLSTEAF

V: TRBV6-5
J: TRBJ1-4
CDR3: ASTLTTTNEKLF

V: TRBV18
J: TRBJ1-1
CDR3: ASSPQRTEAF

V: TRBV9
J: TRBJ2-7
CDR3: ASSVTTSAYEQY

V: TRBV28
J: TRBJ1-1
CDR3: ASSLRLPNTEAF

V: TRBV7-2
J: TRBJ2-7
CDR3: ASSDPSGSYEQY

V: TRBV2
J: TRBJ2-2
CDR3: ALLKRDSGTGELF

V: TRBV30
J: TRBJ2-7
CDR3: AWSVQGVGEQY

V: TRBV6-5
J: TRBJ2-7
CDR3: ASSRSGTDPYEQY

V: TRBV11-2
J: TRBJ2-7
CDR3: ASSLAEEQY

V: TRBV5-5
J: TRBJ2-7
CDR3: ASSPVPNEQY

V: TRBV7-2
J: TRBJ1-4
CDR3: ASSLVQGVGEKLF

V: TRBV27
J: TRBJ1-5
CDR3: ASSAGTGDLQPQH

V: TRBV11-2
J: TRBJ2-5
CDR3: ASSSPGPGRETQY